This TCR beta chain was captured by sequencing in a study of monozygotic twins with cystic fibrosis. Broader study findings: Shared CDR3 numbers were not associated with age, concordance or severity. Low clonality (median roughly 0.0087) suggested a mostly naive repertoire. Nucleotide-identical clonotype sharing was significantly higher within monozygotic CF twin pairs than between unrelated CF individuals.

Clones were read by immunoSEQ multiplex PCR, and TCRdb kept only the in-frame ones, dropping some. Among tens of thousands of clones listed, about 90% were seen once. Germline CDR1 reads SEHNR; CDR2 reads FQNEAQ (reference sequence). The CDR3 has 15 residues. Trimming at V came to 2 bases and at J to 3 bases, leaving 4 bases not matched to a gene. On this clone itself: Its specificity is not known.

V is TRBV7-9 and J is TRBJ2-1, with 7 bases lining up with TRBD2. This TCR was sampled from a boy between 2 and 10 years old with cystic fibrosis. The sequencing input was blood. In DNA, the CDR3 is TGTGCCAGCAGCTTACCGGGGGGTAACTACAATGAGCAGTTCTTC. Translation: CASSLPGGNYNEQFF.